This is a list of T cell receptor beta chains from one sample in a study of spatial heterogeneity in lung cancer. TCRdb analysed the 5' RACE reads with MiXCR anew, one entry per CDR3 protein. The repertoire has tens of thousands of distinct CDR3 sequences, approximately 15% of them found once; the top ten carry around three fifths. The specimen comprised PBMCs, sampled at surgery. The receptors were sampled from a male donor with early-stage non-small cell lung cancer. Each CDR3 is given with its conserved first and last residue. The D gene is left open where the match is weak. The size of a clone is reported for some rows only, either as once, few or many, or as a class for expanded clones.

cdr3_nt,cdr3_aa,cdr3_length,j_call,clone_size,d_call,v_call
TGTGCCAGCAGCTTAGGTCGGGACGCCTCCTACGAGCAGTACTTC,CASSLGRDASYEQYF,15,TRBJ2-7,NA,NA,TRBV7-3
TGCGCCAGCAGCCAAGAAATTCTCAGCGGGAGCCCCCTGAATGAGCAGTTCTTC,CASSQEILSGSPLNEQFF,18,TRBJ2-1,few,TRBD2,TRBV4-3
TGTGCCACCCAGACATCGGAGTTTTACACTGAAGCTTTCTTT,CATQTSEFYTEAFF,14,TRBJ1-1,few,NA,TRBV2
TGTGCCAGCACCCTGGGGGCCCTAGAGACCCAGTACTTC,CASTLGALETQYF,13,TRBJ2-5,few,NA,TRBV28
TGCAGTGCTAGAGATCAGGACTATTCCTACGAGCAGTACTTC,CSARDQDYSYEQYF,14,TRBJ2-7,NA,NA,TRBV20-1
TGTGCCAGCAGCCGAGAGACTAGCCTGTACAATGAGCAGTTCTTC,CASSRETSLYNEQFF,15,TRBJ2-1,few,TRBD2,TRBV4-2
TGTGCCACCAGCAGAGAAGGTCGACAGGGAACAGATACGCAGTATTTT,CATSREGRQGTDTQYF,16,TRBJ2-3,many,TRBD1,TRBV15
TGTGCCAGCAGTTACTCGTTTAGGGGGAGCTTCGATGAGCAGTTCTTC,CASSYSFRGSFDEQFF,16,TRBJ2-1,few,NA,TRBV6-2/TRBV6-3
TGTGCCTGGAGTGCAGGACTAGTCACCTACGAGCAGTACTTC,CAWSAGLVTYEQYF,14,TRBJ2-7,NA,TRBD2,TRBV30
TGTGCCAGCAGCGTAGACGTCGGACGGCCCCAGCATTTT,CASSVDVGRPQHF,13,TRBJ1-5,many,NA,TRBV9
TGTGCCAGTAGTATGAACATGATGGAGACCCAGTACTTC,CASSMNMMETQYF,13,TRBJ2-5,many,NA,TRBV19
TGTGCCAGCTCACCACCGCTAGCAGATACGCAGTATTTT,CASSPPLADTQYF,13,TRBJ2-3,many,NA,TRBV18
TGTGCCAGCAGTTACACGACAGGGAGATATGGCTACACCTTC,CASSYTTGRYGYTF,14,TRBJ1-2,many,TRBD1,TRBV6-5
TGCAGTGCTAGGCAAGGGGAATACGAGCAGTACTTC,CSARQGEYEQYF,12,TRBJ2-7,many,NA,TRBV20-1
TGCGCCAGCAGTCGCGGGACAGTCCGAGGTGGAGCGGACACCGGGGAGCTGTTTTTT,CASSRGTVRGGADTGELFF,19,TRBJ2-2,few,NA,TRBV23-1
TGTGCCAGCAGCCCGAGGGCTCAGGGGCCGATCTACACCGGGGAGCTGTTTTTT,CASSPRAQGPIYTGELFF,18,TRBJ2-2,few,NA,TRBV5-5
TGTGCCAGCAGCCAACTGGGGTTAAACACTGAAGCTTTCTTT,CASSQLGLNTEAFF,14,TRBJ1-1,NA,NA,TRBV3-1
TGTGCCAGCAGCTCACTTTTAGCGGGAGGGGAGACCCAGTACTTC,CASSSLLAGGETQYF,15,TRBJ2-5,NA,TRBD2,TRBV7-9
TGTGCCAGCAGAAGGACAGGTAGCAATCAGCCCCAGCATTTT,CASRRTGSNQPQHF,14,TRBJ1-5,few,TRBD1,TRBV2
TGTGCCGCTTCGAGGGACATCAGCAATCAGCCCCAGCATTTT,CAASRDISNQPQHF,14,TRBJ1-5,few,NA,TRBV10-3
TGCGCCAGCAGCACCCGGAGGACAGGAGTAGCCAAAAACATTCAGTACTTC,CASSTRRTGVAKNIQYF,17,TRBJ2-4,few,TRBD1,TRBV4-3
TGTGCCATCAGTCCCGGGACAGGGTTGGGCACTGAAGCTTTCTTT,CAISPGTGLGTEAFF,15,TRBJ1-1,many,TRBD1,TRBV10-3
TGTGCCAGCAGGAGGGACAGGGGATATCTGAACACTGAAGCTTTCTTT,CASRRDRGYLNTEAFF,16,TRBJ1-1,few,TRBD1,TRBV11-1
TGTGCCAGCAGTTACTCTACAAATGAAAAACTGTTTTTT,CASSYSTNEKLFF,13,TRBJ1-4,NA,NA,TRBV6-6
TGTGCCAGCAGCACCACTAGCACAGATACGCAGTATTTT,CASSTTSTDTQYF,13,TRBJ2-3,many,NA,TRBV13
TGTGCCATCAGTGATCAGGGTAACTATGGCTACACCTTC,CAISDQGNYGYTF,13,TRBJ1-2,many,NA,TRBV10-3
TGTGCCAGCTCACCACTATACAGGGACAATCAGCCCCAGCATTTT,CASSPLYRDNQPQHF,15,TRBJ1-5,many,NA,TRBV18
TGTGCCAGCTCACCGCAGGGAGCGGAGACCCAGTACTTC,CASSPQGAETQYF,13,TRBJ2-5,few,NA,TRBV18
TGTGCCAGCAGCCAAGACCCAGCGGTTAGACTCCGGGATGAGCAGTTCTTC,CASSQDPAVRLRDEQFF,17,TRBJ2-1,NA,NA,TRBV3-1
TGTGCCAGCAGTTACTCGGGGGGAAACACCATATATTTT,CASSYSGGNTIYF,13,TRBJ1-3,few,NA,TRBV6-5
TGTGCCAGCACGTTGGGGCTTGTTACTTACAATGAGCAGTTCTTC,CASTLGLVTYNEQFF,15,TRBJ2-1,few,NA,TRBV12-3/TRBV12-4
TGTGCCAGTAGTATATCAGTGCACACCGGGGAGCTGTTTTTT,CASSISVHTGELFF,14,TRBJ2-2,many,NA,TRBV19
TGTGCCACGCACCCCCCGGGAGTCAATGAGCAGTTCTTC,CATHPPGVNEQFF,13,TRBJ2-1,many,NA,TRBV10-3
TGTGCCACCAGTGATTTTAGGGCCGCCGGGGCCAACGTCCTGACTTTC,CATSDFRAAGANVLTF,16,TRBJ2-6,NA,NA,TRBV24-1
TGTGCCAGCAGCTTGCCCACAGGGGGAAACACCATATATTTT,CASSLPTGGNTIYF,14,TRBJ1-3,few,NA,TRBV7-2
TGTGCCAGCAGCTTGGATCAGGGGGGAGATACGCAGTATTTT,CASSLDQGGDTQYF,14,TRBJ2-3,NA,NA,TRBV5-4
TGTGCCAGCAGCGGGCAGACAGGGGGCAGTGAGCCCCAGCATTTT,CASSGQTGGSEPQHF,15,TRBJ1-5,few,TRBD1,TRBV7-2
TGTGCCAGCAGCTGGACAGGGATTAATGAAAAACTGTTTTTT,CASSWTGINEKLFF,14,TRBJ1-4,few,TRBD1,TRBV7-9
TGCGCCAGCAGCTTGGTCCTCGGTCCCAGCTCTGGGGCCAACGTCCTGACTTTC,CASSLVLGPSSGANVLTF,18,TRBJ2-6,many,NA,TRBV5-1
TGCGCCAGCAGCCCCCCGACCCCAGATACGCAGTATTTT,CASSPPTPDTQYF,13,TRBJ2-3,few,NA,TRBV4-1
TGTGCCAGCAGAGCCGGGTCTTGGAGCTCTGAAGCTTTCTTT,CASRAGSWSSEAFF,14,TRBJ1-1,medium-sized,NA,TRBV12-3/TRBV12-4
TGTGCCTGGAGTGTTCCGGGAGGCGAGCAGTACTTC,CAWSVPGGEQYF,12,TRBJ2-7,NA,TRBD2,TRBV30
TGTGCCAGCAGCCCGTACGACAGGAACACTGAAGCTTTCTTT,CASSPYDRNTEAFF,14,TRBJ1-1,NA,NA,TRBV9
TGCGCCAGCAGCTTGGCCCCCGGCAGGGTGGGAAAACTGTTTTTT,CASSLAPGRVGKLFF,15,TRBJ1-4,few,NA,TRBV5-1
TGTGCCAGCAGCTTAGCCCGAACCGGGAGATTGGTCGAGACCCAGTACTTC,CASSLARTGRLVETQYF,17,TRBJ2-5,few,NA,TRBV7-9
TGTGCCAGCAGCTTCGATAGCAATCAGCCCCAGCATTTT,CASSFDSNQPQHF,13,TRBJ1-5,many,NA,TRBV7-2
TGCAGTGCGAAGCAGGGCTATCTATACGAGCAGTACTTC,CSAKQGYLYEQYF,13,TRBJ2-7,few,NA,TRBV20-1
TGTGCCAGCAGTTTACGTGGAGGGACAGGGAGGGCTGAAAAACTGTTTTTT,CASSLRGGTGRAEKLFF,17,TRBJ1-4,many,TRBD1,TRBV12-3/TRBV12-4
TGTGCCGCCGGACAGGGGGCCTCGATGAACACTGAAGCTTTCTTT,CAAGQGASMNTEAFF,15,TRBJ1-1,NA,TRBD1,TRBV10-3
TGTGCCACTCACGACAGACTGAACACTGAAGCTTTCTTT,CATHDRLNTEAFF,13,TRBJ1-1,few,NA,TRBV10-3
TGCGCCAGCAGTTATTCCGGGACAGGGGGCGATGCCCCTGGGGCCAACGTCCTGACTTTC,CASSYSGTGGDAPGANVLTF,20,TRBJ2-6,NA,TRBD1,TRBV5-1
TGTGCCAGCAGCTTCAGCACAGATACGCAGTATTTT,CASSFSTDTQYF,12,TRBJ2-3,medium-sized,NA,TRBV7-6
TGTGCCAGCAGCTTAGGCGGGTCTAATGAAAAACTGTTTTTT,CASSLGGSNEKLFF,14,TRBJ1-4,many,NA,TRBV7-2
TGCGCCAGCAGCCGGACAGGGGGCGCCGACGGCTACACCTTC,CASSRTGGADGYTF,14,TRBJ1-2,many,TRBD1,TRBV4-1
TGCGCCAGCAGCTTGATGGACAGAGCTACTGAAGCTTTCTTT,CASSLMDRATEAFF,14,TRBJ1-1,few,NA,TRBV5-1
TGTGCCAGCAGCGTAGCGTTAGCGGGAGTAGGTAGTGAGCAGTTCTTC,CASSVALAGVGSEQFF,16,TRBJ2-1,few,TRBD2,TRBV9
TGTGCCAGCAGCTTGATGACACCCTCCGGCTACACCTTC,CASSLMTPSGYTF,13,TRBJ1-2,many,NA,TRBV5-5
TGTGCCAGCAGCCTTACAGGGCGCGAGCAGTTCTTC,CASSLTGREQFF,12,TRBJ2-1,NA,NA,TRBV28
TGTGCCAGCAGCTTAGCCGGAGCTGGACAGAACACAGATACGCAGTATTTT,CASSLAGAGQNTDTQYF,17,TRBJ2-3,NA,NA,TRBV7-9